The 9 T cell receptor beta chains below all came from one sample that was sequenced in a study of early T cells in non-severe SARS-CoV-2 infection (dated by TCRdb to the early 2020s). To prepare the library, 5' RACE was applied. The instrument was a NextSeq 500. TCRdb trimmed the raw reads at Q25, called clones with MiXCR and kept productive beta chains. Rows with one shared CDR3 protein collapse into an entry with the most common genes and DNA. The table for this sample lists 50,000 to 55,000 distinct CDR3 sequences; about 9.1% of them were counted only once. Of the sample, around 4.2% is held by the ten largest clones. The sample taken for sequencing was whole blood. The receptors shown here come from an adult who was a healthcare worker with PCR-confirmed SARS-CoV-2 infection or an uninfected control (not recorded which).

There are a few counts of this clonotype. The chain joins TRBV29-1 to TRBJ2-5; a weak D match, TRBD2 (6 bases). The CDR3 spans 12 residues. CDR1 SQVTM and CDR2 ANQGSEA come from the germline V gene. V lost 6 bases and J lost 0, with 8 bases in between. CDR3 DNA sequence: TGCAGCGTCGGAGGGTACCAAGAGACCCAGTACTTC. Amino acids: CSVGGYQETQYF.

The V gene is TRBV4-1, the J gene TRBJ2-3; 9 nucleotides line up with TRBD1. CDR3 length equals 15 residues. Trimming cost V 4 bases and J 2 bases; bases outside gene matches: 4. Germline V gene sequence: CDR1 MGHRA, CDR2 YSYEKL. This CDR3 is CASSLRQGVTDTQYF. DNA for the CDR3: TGCGCCAGCAGCCTAAGACAGGGGGTCACAGATACGCAGTATTTT.

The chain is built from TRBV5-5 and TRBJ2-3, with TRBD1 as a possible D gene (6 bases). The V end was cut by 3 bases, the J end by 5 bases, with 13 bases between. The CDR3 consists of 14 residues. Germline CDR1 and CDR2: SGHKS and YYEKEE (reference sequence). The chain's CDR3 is CASSYGQYGDTQYF. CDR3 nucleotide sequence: TGTGCCAGCAGCTACGGACAGTACGGAGATACGCAGTATTTT.

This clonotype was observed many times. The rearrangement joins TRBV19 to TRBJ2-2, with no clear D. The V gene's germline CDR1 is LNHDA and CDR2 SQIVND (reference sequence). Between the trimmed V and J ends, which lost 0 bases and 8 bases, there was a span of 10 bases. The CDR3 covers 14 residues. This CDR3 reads CASSIDLVRGELFF. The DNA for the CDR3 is TGTGCCAGTAGTATAGACTTAGTTCGGGGGGAGCTGTTTTTT.

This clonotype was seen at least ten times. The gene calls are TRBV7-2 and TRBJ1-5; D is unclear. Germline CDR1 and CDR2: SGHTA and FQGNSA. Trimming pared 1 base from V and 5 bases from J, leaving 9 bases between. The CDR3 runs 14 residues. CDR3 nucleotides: TGTGCCAGCAGCTTAGATCAGGTATATCAGCCCCAGCATTTT. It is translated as CASSLDQVYQPQHF.

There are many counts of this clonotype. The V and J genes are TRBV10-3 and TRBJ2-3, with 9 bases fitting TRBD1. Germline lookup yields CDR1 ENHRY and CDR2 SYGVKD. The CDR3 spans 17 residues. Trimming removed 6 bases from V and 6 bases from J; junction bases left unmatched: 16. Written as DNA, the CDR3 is TGTGCCATCAGATCATCTACGACAGGGGGACGGGGTGATACGCAGTATTTT. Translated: CAIRSSTTGGRGDTQYF.

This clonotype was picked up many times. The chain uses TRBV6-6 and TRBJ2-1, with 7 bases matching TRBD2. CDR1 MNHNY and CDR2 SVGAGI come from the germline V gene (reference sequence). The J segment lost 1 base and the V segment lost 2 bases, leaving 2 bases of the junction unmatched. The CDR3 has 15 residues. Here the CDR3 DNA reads TGTGCCAGCAGTTACGAGCGGGGATCCTACAATGAGCAGTTCTTC. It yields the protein CASSYERGSYNEQFF.

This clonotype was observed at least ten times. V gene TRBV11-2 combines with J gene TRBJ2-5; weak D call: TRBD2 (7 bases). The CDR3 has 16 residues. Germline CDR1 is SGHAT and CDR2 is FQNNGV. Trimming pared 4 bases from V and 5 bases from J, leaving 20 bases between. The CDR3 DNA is TGTGCCAGCAGCTCTACGGTTACAGGGAGGGGGGAGACCCAGTACTTC. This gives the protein CASSSTVTGRGETQYF.

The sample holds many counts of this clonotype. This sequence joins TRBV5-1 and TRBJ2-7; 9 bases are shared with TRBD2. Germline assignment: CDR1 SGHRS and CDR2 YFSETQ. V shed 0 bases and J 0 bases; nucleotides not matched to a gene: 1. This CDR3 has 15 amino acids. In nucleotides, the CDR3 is TGCGCCAGCAGCTTGGCTAGCGGGGCCTCCTACGAGCAGTACTTC. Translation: CASSLASGASYEQYF.